The rows below give T cell receptor beta chains drawn from one sample of a study of blood T cell repertoires in COVID-19. Only in-frame clones appear in the TCRdb table, and some are missing; sequencing was by immunoSEQ multiplex PCR. The table lists 150,000 to 200,000 clones, 80% to 85% of them singletons. Sequencing was carried out using PBMCs or T cells enriched from blood (not recorded which). The receptors derive from a man aged 65 to 79 who had been exposed to COVID-19. Each CDR3 is given with its conserved first and last residue. D genes are given only for firm matches. For some rows the clone size is stated as once, few or many, or as a class when expanded; others skip it.

clone_size	j_call	d_call	v_call	cdr3_aa	cdr3_nt
-	TRBJ2-5	-	TRBV6-5	CASTAGAGETQYF	TGTGCCAGCACGGCAGGGGCAGGGGAGACCCAGTACTTC
-	TRBJ2-5	TRBD2	TRBV5-8	CASSIAGRETQYF	TGTGCCAGCAGCATAGCGGGGCGGGAGACCCAGTACTTC
-	TRBJ1-2	TRBD1	TRBV28	CASSPGTGVIGGYTF	TGTGCCAGCAGTCCCGGGACAGGGGTGATAGGTGGCTACACCTTC
-	TRBJ2-2	-	TRBV5-8	CASSQSQGFANTGELFF	TGTGCCAGCAGCCAAAGCCAGGGCTTTGCGAACACCGGGGAGCTGTTTTTT
-	TRBJ1-2	-	TRBV7-2	CASSFGISYTF	TGTGCCAGCAGCTTCGGTATCAGCTACACCTTC
-	TRBJ1-5	-	TRBV28	CASSLENNQPQHF	TGTGCCAGCAGTTTAGAGAACAATCAGCCCCAGCATTTT
-	TRBJ1-5	-	TRBV5-3	CARGDGAHNQPQHF	TGTGCCAGAGGAGACGGAGCCCATAATCAGCCCCAGCATTTT
-	TRBJ2-3	-	TRBV4-1	CASSPRGTRSTDTQYF	TGCGCCAGCAGCCCCCGGGGGACCCGTAGCACAGATACGCAGTATTTT
-	TRBJ1-6	TRBD1	TRBV2	CASSVGGQGGSPLHF	TGTGCCAGCAGTGTCGGGGGACAGGGCGGTTCACCCCTCCACTTT
-	TRBJ2-1	TRBD2	TRBV6-5	CASTDTGLSYNEQFF	TGTGCCAGCACCGATACGGGACTATCCTACAATGAGCAGTTCTTC
-	TRBJ1-2	TRBD1	TRBV4-3	CASSQELRSGGDYGYTF	TGCGCCAGCAGCCAAGAACTCAGGTCAGGGGGTGACTATGGCTACACCTTC
-	TRBJ1-3	-	TRBV4-3	CASSQDPPGSGNTIYF	TGCGCCAGCAGCCAAGATCCCCCGGGCTCTGGAAACACCATATATTTT
few	TRBJ2-7	TRBD2	TRBV3-1/TRBV3-2	CASSPYSGPPYEQYF	TGTGCCAGCAGCCCGTATAGCGGGCCACCCTACGAGCAGTACTTC
-	TRBJ2-5	-	TRBV14	CASSELTGLSETQYF	TGTGCCAGCAGTGAGCTAACAGGGTTGTCGGAGACCCAGTACTTC